This T cell receptor (beta chain) was sequenced for a study of control samples from healthy donors and cancer patients. Deletions cut 0 bases from V and 3 bases from J, with 21 bases between. Germline-derived CDR1 and CDR2 are SGHRS and YFSETQ. The CDR3 contains 18 residues. Assay used: immunoSEQ multiplex PCR; TCRdb lists only in-frame clones, some missing. This sample has about 130,000 clones; roughly 88% occur once, and the top ten carry more than 2.5%. The sequence was collected from a man aged 45-60 years in good health. The chain employs TRBV5-1 and TRBJ1-1; the D gene is possibly TRBD1 (6 bases). Sequencing used blood. CDR3 protein: CASSLGTGWLSADTEAFF. For the CDR3, the DNA is TGCGCCAGCAGCTTGGGCACAGGGTGGCTATCGGCGGACACTGAAGCTTTCTTT.